A selection of T cell receptor beta chains follows, all from one sample in a study of Ad26.COV2.S vaccination and SARS-CoV-2 variants. The protocol was immunoSEQ multiplex PCR, while the TCRdb copy is restricted to in-frame clones and leaves out a portion. The sample gives around 450,000 clones, approximately 92% of which show up once; roughly 2.5% is in the top ten. The source was peripheral blood, collected in a trial of Ad26.COV2.S vaccine versus placebo. The receptor source for this set is a person aged 18-60 years who received the Ad26.COV2.S COVID-19 vaccine or a placebo. Each CDR3 is given with its conserved first and last residue. A D gene is named only where the DNA matches it firmly. Clone size is not always given. Where it is, it says once, few, many or a class for expanded clones.

>.|TRBV18|TRBJ2-3|.
CASSPQGTTSDTQYF
TGTGCCAGCTCACCGCAGGGGACTACCTCAGATACGCAGTATTTT
>.|TRBV7-9|TRBJ2-1|.
CASSPLKGTTPTGYNEQFF
TGTGCCAGCAGCCCCCTTAAGGGGACTACCCCGACAGGCTACAATGAGCAGTTCTTC
>.|TRBV11-3|TRBJ2-6|TRBD1
CASSSGGTGANVLTF
TGTGCCAGCAGCTCAGGGGGCACTGGGGCCAACGTCCTGACTTTC
>.|TRBV5-1|TRBJ2-2|TRBD2
CASSLSTSGRAAGELFF
TGCGCCAGCAGCTTGTCGACTAGCGGGAGGGCCGCCGGGGAGCTGTTTTTT
>once|TRBV5-1|TRBJ2-1|.
CASSLGQYNEQFF
TGCGCCAGCAGCTTGGGACAGTACAATGAGCAGTTCTTC
>once|TRBV27|TRBJ2-5|.
CASSLAGAIETQYF
TGTGCCAGCAGTTTAGCAGGGGCGATTGAGACCCAGTACTTC
>.|TRBV29-1|TRBJ2-6|.
CSVVTGANVLTF
TGCAGCGTTGTTACTGGGGCCAACGTCCTGACTTTC
>.|TRBV7-9|TRBJ1-3|.
CASSLAGQSGNTIYF
TGTGCCAGCAGCTTAGCAGGCCAGTCTGGAAACACCATATATTTT
>.|TRBV25-1|TRBJ1-2|TRBD1
CASSSGTGVYGYTF
TGTGCCAGCAGTTCCGGGACAGGGGTGTATGGCTACACCTTC
>.|TRBV19|TRBJ2-1|TRBD2
CASSIVPTSGYQFSYNEQFF
TGTGCCAGTAGTATAGTCCCGACTAGCGGGTACCAATTCTCCTACAATGAGCAGTTCTTC
>.|TRBV5-8|TRBJ1-5|.
CASSPRAQETYQPQHF
TGTGCCAGCAGCCCCAGGGCACAGGAGACCTATCAGCCCCAGCATTTT
>.|TRBV7-8|TRBJ1-3|TRBD1
CASSLVGQGAPGNTIYF
TGTGCCAGCAGCTTGGTGGGGCAGGGGGCGCCCGGAAACACCATATATTTT